The TCR beta chain under discussion was sequenced for a study of blood T cell repertoires in COVID-19. V was cut by 1 base and J by 7 bases, with 11 bases left in between. The CDR3 is 14 residues long. Germline CDR1 reads LGHNA; CDR2 reads YSLEER. This clone appeared a single time. Measured with immunoSEQ multiplex PCR; TCRdb has only the in-frame clones, and not every one. The repertoire holds around 250,000 clones, with approximately 81% as singletons. Material for sequencing was PBMCs or T cells enriched from blood (not recorded which). The sequence was collected from a woman between 50 and 59 years old who had been exposed to COVID-19. This chain uses TRBV4-3 with TRBJ2-1; D unclear. CDR3 bases: TGCGCCAGCAGCCAAGGGGCTTATGTGAATGAGCAGTTCTTC. Protein sequence: CASSQGAYVNEQFF.